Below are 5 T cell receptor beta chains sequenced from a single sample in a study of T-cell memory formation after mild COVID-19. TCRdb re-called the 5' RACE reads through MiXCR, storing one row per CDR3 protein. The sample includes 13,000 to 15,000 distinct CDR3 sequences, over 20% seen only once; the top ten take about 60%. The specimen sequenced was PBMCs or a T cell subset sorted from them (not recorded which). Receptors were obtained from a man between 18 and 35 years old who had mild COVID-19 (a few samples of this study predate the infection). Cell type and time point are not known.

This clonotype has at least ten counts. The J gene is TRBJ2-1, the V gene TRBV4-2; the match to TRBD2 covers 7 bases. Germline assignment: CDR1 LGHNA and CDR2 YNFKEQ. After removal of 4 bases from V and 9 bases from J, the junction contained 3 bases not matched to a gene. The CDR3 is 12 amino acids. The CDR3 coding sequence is TGTGCCAGCAGCCGAACTAGCGCTGAGCAGTTCTTC. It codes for CASSRTSAEQFF.

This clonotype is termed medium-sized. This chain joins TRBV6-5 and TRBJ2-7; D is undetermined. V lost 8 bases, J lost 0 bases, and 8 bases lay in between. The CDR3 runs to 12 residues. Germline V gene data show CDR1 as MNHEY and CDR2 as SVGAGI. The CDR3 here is CASQGFSYEQYF. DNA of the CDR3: TGTGCCAGCCAAGGGTTCTCCTACGAGCAGTACTTC.

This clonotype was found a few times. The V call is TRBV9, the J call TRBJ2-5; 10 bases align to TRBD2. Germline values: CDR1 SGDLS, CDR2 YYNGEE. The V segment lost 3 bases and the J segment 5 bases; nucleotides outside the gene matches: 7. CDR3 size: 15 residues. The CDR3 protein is CASSGTGTSEETQYF. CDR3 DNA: TGTGCCAGCAGCGGGACCGGGACTAGCGAGGAGACCCAGTACTTC.

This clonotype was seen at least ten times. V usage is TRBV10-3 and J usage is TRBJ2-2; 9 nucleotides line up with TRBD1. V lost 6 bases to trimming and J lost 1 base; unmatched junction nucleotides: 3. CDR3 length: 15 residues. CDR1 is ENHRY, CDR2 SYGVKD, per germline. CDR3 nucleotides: TGTGCCATCAGCCCGGGACAGGGGAACACCGGGGAGCTGTTTTTT. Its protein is CAISPGQGNTGELFF.

The CDR3 reads CSARQGYNEQFF. CDR3 nucleotide sequence: TGCAGCGCAAGACAGGGGTACAATGAGCAGTTCTTC. V usage is TRBV29-1 and J usage is TRBJ2-1, with 8 positions matching TRBD1. The germline V gene encodes CDR1 SQVTM and CDR2 ANQGSEA. The CDR3 spans 12 residues. The junction had 3 bases not matched to a gene; V was cut back by 7 bases and J by 4 bases.